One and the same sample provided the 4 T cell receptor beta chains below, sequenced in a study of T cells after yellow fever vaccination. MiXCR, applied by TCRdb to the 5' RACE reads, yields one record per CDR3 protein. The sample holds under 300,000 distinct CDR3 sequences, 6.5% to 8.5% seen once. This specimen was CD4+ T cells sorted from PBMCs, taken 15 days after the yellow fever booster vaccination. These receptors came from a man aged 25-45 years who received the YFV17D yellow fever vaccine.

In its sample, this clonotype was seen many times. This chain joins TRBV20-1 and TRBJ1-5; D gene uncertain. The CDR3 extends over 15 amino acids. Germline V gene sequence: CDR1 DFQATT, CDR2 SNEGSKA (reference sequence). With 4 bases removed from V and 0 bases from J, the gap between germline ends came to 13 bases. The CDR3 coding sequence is TGCAGTGCTACGGAGGCAGATACTAGCAATCAGCCCCAGCATTTT. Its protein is CSATEADTSNQPQHF.

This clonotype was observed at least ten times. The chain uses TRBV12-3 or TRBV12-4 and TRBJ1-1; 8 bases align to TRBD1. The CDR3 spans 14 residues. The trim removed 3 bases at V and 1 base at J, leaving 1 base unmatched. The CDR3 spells CASSLTGANTEAFF. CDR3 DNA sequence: TGTGCCAGCAGTTTGACAGGGGCGAACACTGAAGCTTTCTTT.

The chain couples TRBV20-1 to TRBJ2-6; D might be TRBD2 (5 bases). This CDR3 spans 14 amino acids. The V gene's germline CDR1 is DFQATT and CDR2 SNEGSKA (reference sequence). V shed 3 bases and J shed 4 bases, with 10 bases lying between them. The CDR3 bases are TGCAGTGCTAGCCCGGGGTCAGGGGCCAACGTCCTGACTTTC. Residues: CSASPGSGANVLTF.

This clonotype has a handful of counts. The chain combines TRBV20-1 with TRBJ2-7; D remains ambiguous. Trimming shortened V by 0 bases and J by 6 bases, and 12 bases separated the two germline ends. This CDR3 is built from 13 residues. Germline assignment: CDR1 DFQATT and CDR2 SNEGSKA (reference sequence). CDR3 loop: CSARDRRLTEQYF. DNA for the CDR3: TGCAGTGCTAGAGACAGGAGACTTACCGAGCAGTACTTC.